Below, one T cell receptor beta chain is given with its context. This clonotype appeared many times. Its antigen is currently not known. No much larger clone is present one base from it, and per-base qualities are unavailable. To prepare the library, 5' RACE was applied. Data came from a NextSeq 500. In the TCR library protocol, unique molecular identifiers were attached to individual cDNA molecules to correct for PCR bias and sequencing error. Both TCR alpha and beta chains were sequenced, and tight co-correlation was observed between alpha and beta sequence abundances in each sample. For the original study's pipeline: Decombinator V4 was used to perform V gene, J gene and CDR3 annotation of TCR sequences. Expanded TCRs were defined as changing significantly between any two time points under a Poisson model with p below 0.0001. TCR abundances were normalised to the total number of TCRs sequenced per sample and were expressed as counts per million. VDJdb, accessed 1 November 2021, was searched for CMV, EBV and SARS-CoV-2 annotated TCRs, excluding TCRs annotated for multiple antigens. The public reads were reanalyzed by TCRdb: fastp trimming at Q25, MiXCR alignment, in-frame beta chains only. Every CDR3 protein is listed once, alongside the most common genes and DNA of its rows. The authors' filters were not applied to this entry. Counted in this sample were 28,000 or so distinct CDR3 sequences; 3.9% of them appeared once. The ten biggest clones cover around 8.8% of the sample.

The study was a case-control design nested within a healthcare worker cohort in London, UK, with weekly nasopharyngeal swab PCR tests and blood sampling. Healthcare workers were recruited between 23 and 31 March 2020, during the week of the UK lockdown, and were followed weekly for up to roughly 15 weeks. The data were obtained in a study of early T cells in non-severe SARS-CoV-2 infection (dated by TCRdb to the early 2020s). Concerning the study at large: Because TCR sequencing was done on bulk RNA from unsorted whole blood, the alpha and beta chains could not be paired. Overall study results and their limits: VDJdb matching was skewed toward anti-spike CD8 responses, so virus-specific expansions were likely underestimated and private and CD4 specificities were missed.

The TCR was taken from an adult who was a healthcare worker with PCR-confirmed SARS-CoV-2 infection or an uninfected control (not recorded which). The sequenced material came from whole blood.

The sequenced DNA is TGTGCCAGCAGAGATGGGACTTCGCCCCCCTACGAGCAGTACTTC. This is translated as CASRDGTSPPYEQYF. This chain is built from TRBV5-4 and TRBJ2-7; a tentative D call is TRBD2 (6 bases match). From cysteine to phenylalanine, the CDR3 is 15 amino acids long. Only the CDR3 DNA is retained, 45 bases long and in frame from the first base. For CDR1 and CDR2, the germline V gene (reference sequence) lists SGHNT and YYREEE. V is clipped by 5 bases and J by 2 bases, and the sequence between their germline boundaries is 17 bases long.